The present T cell receptor (beta chain) was sequenced within a study of cytomegalovirus exposure and HLA in healthy donors. Primers included in the PCR were 60 Vbeta and 13 Jbeta primers. Some clones are missing from TCRdb's copy, which holds only in-frame ones; the method was immunoSEQ multiplex PCR. The profile shows about 220,000 clones, roughly 82% of them singletons. Concerning this clone itself: What it binds is unknown.

The V segment lost 4 bases and the J segment 10 bases; nucleotides outside the gene matches: 13. Per germline, CDR1 MNHNS and CDR2 SASEGT. CDR3 length equals 15 residues. General study results and limits: Many donors shared some public TCRs, even though most TCR sequences were rare. In a later analysis, most CMV-associated TCR beta chains appeared HLA-restricted.

This receptor was obtained from a man in his forties or fifties in good health and CMV-seropositive. The sample was PBMCs. V usage is TRBV6-1 and J usage is TRBJ2-1; the match to TRBD2 covers 7 bases. The CDR3 sequence: CASSGGGEGQGEQFF. The CDR3 region has the DNA TGTGCCAGCAGTGGTGGGGGGGAGGGCCAAGGAGAGCAGTTCTTC.